Detailed here is one T cell receptor beta chain. The CDR3 loop spans 16 amino acids. Trimming removed 0 bases from V and 1 base from J, with 11 bases in between. Germline V CDR1 and CDR2: MGHRA, YSYEKL. This record belongs to a study of shared T cell receptors in the human thymus. Assay: immunoSEQ multiplex PCR; the TCRdb copy retains only in-frame clones and omits some. Of 500,000 to 850,000 clones listed, about 89% were seen once; the top ten hold about 0.0094%. A further study also used this sample, focusing on human thymus T cells. That publication notes: Donors consisted of healthy Finnish infants (having corrective surgery for congenital heart defects). Thymus pieces cut out during corrective heart surgery were the tissue that was used. Apparent skewing of V and J gene usage characterized both thymic and blood repertoires. Reports from related research described highly overlapping thymic repertoires among unrelated individuals.

Sequencing was done on a sample of thymocytes. This TCR came from a boy younger than two with a congenital heart defect. The rearrangement links TRBV4-1 to TRBJ2-3; weak D call: TRBD1 (5 bases). The CDR3 reads CASSQDTPQGTDTQYF. CDR3 coding DNA: TGCGCCAGCAGCCAAGATACCCCACAGGGCACAGATACGCAGTATTTT.